What follows are 27 T cell receptor beta chains derived from one specimen sequenced in a study of blood T cell repertoires in COVID-19. Method: immunoSEQ multiplex PCR; TCRdb's copy keeps in-frame clones and lacks some. The profile shows 100,000 to 150,000 clones, 81% of them singletons. Sequencing was performed on peripheral blood. The receptors were gathered from a man under 40 with COVID-19, enrolled during active disease.

V gene TRBV2 combines with J gene TRBJ2-1; unclear D gene. This CDR3 region has 14 residues. Germline values: CDR1 SNHLY, CDR2 FYNNEI. Trimming pared 7 bases from V and 1 base from J, leaving 11 bases between. The chain's CDR3 is CASTPVTSYNEQFF. The CDR3 coding sequence is TGTGCCAGCACGCCAGTTACGTCCTACAATGAGCAGTTCTTC.

The J gene is TRBJ2-7, the V gene TRBV7-8; 8 bases agree with TRBD2. CDR3 length: 14 amino acids. V dropped 1 base and J dropped 3; count of bases not matched to a gene: 2. Germline assignment: CDR1 SGHVS and CDR2 FQNEAQ. The CDR3 nucleotides are TGTGCCAGCAGCTTAGTAGCGGGAAACTACGAGCAGTACTTC. Protein sequence: CASSLVAGNYEQYF.

This sequence joins TRBV7-6 and TRBJ2-1, with D possibly matching TRBD2 (6 bases). The germline V and J ends were trimmed by 3 bases and 8 bases, with 14 bases remaining between them. This CDR3 region has 14 residues. CDR1 is SGHVS and CDR2 is FNYEAQ in the germline V gene. For the CDR3, the DNA is TGTGCCAGCAGCTTGTCCGTAACGGGGGATGAGCAGTTCTTC. It codes for CASSLSVTGDEQFF.

J is TRBJ2-5 and V is TRBV6-5, with TRBD1 matching over 8 bases. Per germline, CDR1 MNHEY and CDR2 SVGAGI. Losses at the gene ends were 2 bases for V and 5 bases for J; bases not matched to a gene: 7. CDR3 size: 15 residues. The CDR3 loop reads CASSYTGGVGETQYF. CDR3 nucleotide sequence: TGTGCCAGCAGTTACACAGGGGGTGTCGGGGAGACCCAGTACTTC.

The rearrangement joins TRBV7-9 to TRBJ1-1, with TRBD1 as a possible D gene (6 bases). V was trimmed by 4 bases and J by 5 bases, leaving 8 bases between them. Germline V gene sequence: CDR1 SEHNR, CDR2 FQNEAQ (reference sequence). This CDR3 region has 12 residues. The CDR3 DNA reads as TGTGCCAGCAGCTCAGGGGTGACTGAAGCTTTCTTT. Protein product: CASSSGVTEAFF.

The V gene is TRBV4-1, the J gene TRBJ2-7; TRBD2 aligns across 7 bases. CDR3 length: 16 residues. Looked up from germline, CDR1 is MGHRA and CDR2 is YSYEKL. The V gene end was trimmed by 4 bases and the J gene end by 3 bases; junction bases not matched to a gene: 12. The CDR3 DNA follows: TGCGCCAGCAGCCGGGAACCCCTAGCGGCGGGCTACGAGCAGTACTTC. Translation gives CASSREPLAAGYEQYF.

A word on this clone: A read error may account for a junction end that differs from germline. This chain joins TRBV27 and TRBJ2-1; possibly TRBD2 for D (5 bases). The CDR3 spans 15 residues. Germline values: CDR1 MNHEY, CDR2 SMNVEV (reference sequence). CDR3 region: CASSLTAASHNEQFF. CDR3 sequence (DNA): TGTGCCAGCAGTCTCACAGCGGCCTCCCACAATGAGCAGTTCTTC.

The DNA of the CDR3 is TGTGCCAGCAGCTCCCGGGACAGGGGCGGGTTTAATGAAAAACTGTTTTTT. The encoded protein is CASSSRDRGGFNEKLFF. The chain is built from TRBV7-2 and TRBJ1-4, with TRBD1 matching 10 bases. Germline V lookup: CDR1 SGHTA, CDR2 FQGNSA. V shed 4 bases and J 4 bases; nucleotides not matched to a gene: 9. This CDR3 is built from 17 residues.

This sequence joins TRBV7-2 and TRBJ1-1, with D uncertain. Germline V gives CDR1 SGHTA, CDR2 FQGNSA. The CDR3 contains 12 residues. V was cut by 0 bases and J by 5 bases, with 4 bases left in between. The CDR3 sequence: CASSLAATEAFF. The CDR3, as DNA: TGTGCCAGCAGCTTAGCGGCAACTGAAGCTTTCTTT.

This clone has only one observation. V gene TRBV11-2 combines with J gene TRBJ2-3; TRBD2 aligns across 8 bases. Unmatched junction bases numbered 14, after V lost 3 bases and J lost 0 bases. Germline CDR1 and CDR2: SGHAT and FQNNGV. CDR3 length: 19 amino acids. The CDR3 sequence is CASSLRKGAGVTSTDTQYF. The DNA for the CDR3 is TGTGCCAGCAGCTTGAGGAAGGGAGCGGGGGTGACTAGCACAGATACGCAGTATTTT. Based on the CDR3 plus reference TRBV11-2 and TRBJ2-3, the full variable domain is EAGVAQSPRYKIIEKRQSVAFWCNPISGHATLYWYQQILGQGPKLLIQFQNNGVVDDSQLPKDRFSAERLKGVDSTLKIQPAKLEDSAVYLCASSLRKGAGVTSTDTQYFGPGTRLTVL.

The V gene is TRBV3-1 (or the pseudogene TRBV3-2), the J gene TRBJ2-1; D call uncertain. Germline assignment: CDR1 LGHDT and CDR2 YNNKEL (reference sequence). The germline V and J ends were trimmed by 4 bases and 0 bases, with 13 bases remaining between them. This CDR3 spans 16 amino acids. Written as DNA, the CDR3 is TGTGCCAGCAGCCTTTCCTACCCGAGCTCCTACAATGAGCAGTTCTTC. This sequence encodes CASSLSYPSSYNEQFF.

This chain links TRBV5-1 with TRBJ2-1; 8 bases align to TRBD2. This CDR3 has 13 amino acids. Trimming removed 5 bases from V and 3 bases from J; junction bases left unmatched: 1. The germline V gene encodes CDR1 SGHRS and CDR2 YFSETQ. The CDR3 sequence is CASRAGDYNEQFF. The CDR3 DNA reads TGCGCCAGCAGAGCGGGGGACTACAATGAGCAGTTCTTC.

This rearrangement joins TRBV7-9 to TRBJ2-1; 10 bases are shared with TRBD2. Germline-derived CDR1 and CDR2 are SEHNR and FQNEAQ (reference sequence). V dropped 3 bases and J dropped 4; count of bases not matched to a gene: 9. This CDR3 has 17 amino acids. The CDR3 nucleotides are TGTGCCAGCAGCTTGCCGCTGGGACTAGCGATTTACAATGAGCAGTTCTTC. Amino acid sequence: CASSLPLGLAIYNEQFF.

The chain couples TRBV5-5 to TRBJ2-3; unclear D gene. Germline loops: CDR1 SGHKS, CDR2 YYEKEE (reference sequence). The V end was cut by 2 bases, the J end by 0 bases, with 10 bases between. CDR3 size: 15 residues. CDR3 nucleotide sequence: TGTGCCAGCAGCTTACAAAAGACTAGCACAGATACGCAGTATTTT. Encoded protein: CASSLQKTSTDTQYF. The full variable domain, its missing parts supplied by reference TRBV5-5 and TRBJ2-3, is DAGVTQSPTHLIKTRGQQVTLRCSPISGHKSVSWYQQVLGQGPQFIFQYYEKEERGRGNFPDRFSARQFPNYSSELNVNALLLGDSALYLCASSLQKTSTDTQYFGPGTRLTVL.

This clone was detected only a few times. The chain joins TRBV2 to TRBJ2-7; 7 bases are a match to TRBD1. V was clipped by 1 base and J by 0 bases; unmatched bases: 3. Germline CDR1 is SNHLY and CDR2 is FYNNEI. The length of the CDR3 is 15 residues. The CDR3 coding sequence is TGTGCCAGCAGTGAAGGGGACAGATACTCCTACGAGCAGTACTTC. It translates to CASSEGDRYSYEQYF.

The CDR3 region has the DNA TGTGCCAGCAGCCCGGGACAGGGGGATGGTTCACCCCTCCACTTT. Translated, it gives CASSPGQGDGSPLHF. The genes are TRBV11-2 and TRBJ1-6, with TRBD1 matching over 11 bases. The germline V gene has CDR1 SGHAT and CDR2 FQNNGV. With V trimmed by 5 bases and J by 9 bases, 6 bases remained unmatched. The CDR3 extends over 15 amino acids.

The chain joins TRBV5-6 to TRBJ1-5; 7 nucleotides line up with TRBD1. The V and J ends lost 4 bases and 5 bases, in that order; junction bases with no gene match: 6. The CDR3 runs 14 residues. CDR1 is SGHDT and CDR2 is YYEEEE in the germline V gene. The CDR3 region is CASSMGTAYQPQHF. CDR3 nucleotides: TGTGCCAGCAGCATGGGGACAGCTTATCAGCCCCAGCATTTT.

This rearrangement joins TRBV4-2 to TRBJ2-5; 9 bases match TRBD2. The CDR3 totals 16 residues. Germline lookup yields CDR1 LGHNA and CDR2 YNFKEQ. The ends lost 3 bases at V and 0 bases at J; junction bases unmatched: 5. The DNA for the CDR3 is TGTGCCAGCAGCCACCCAAGCGGGGGGTACCAAGAGACCCAGTACTTC. Protein sequence: CASSHPSGGYQETQYF.

This clone is a singleton in its sample. The gene calls are TRBV5-6 and TRBJ1-3; 7 nucleotides match TRBD1. There are 16 residues in the CDR3. After removal of 2 bases from V and 0 bases from J, the junction contained 5 bases not matched to a gene. CDR1 is SGHDT and CDR2 is YYEEEE in the germline V gene. The DNA of the CDR3 is TGTGCCAGCAGCTTACAGGGGCTGAGCTCTGGAAACACCATATATTTT. Protein product: CASSLQGLSSGNTIYF.

CDR3 in amino acids: CAIRAGFNHYNEQFF. CDR3 DNA sequence: TGTGCCATCAGGGCAGGGTTTAATCACTACAATGAGCAGTTCTTC. This rearrangement joins TRBV10-3 to TRBJ2-1, with a possible D match to TRBD1 (5 bases). CDR3 length equals 15 residues. The ends were cut back, 6 bases at V and 3 bases at J, with 15 bases in the middle. CDR1 is ENHRY, CDR2 SYGVKD, per germline.

This clone was found a few times. This chain joins TRBV19 and TRBJ1-3; D may be TRBD1 (5 bases). CDR1 and CDR2 from the germline V gene are LNHDA and SQIVND (reference sequence). V lost 10 bases to trimming and J lost 0 bases, with 16 bases between them. The CDR3 runs to 15 residues. The CDR3 reads CATRPTAYSGNTIYF. As DNA, the CDR3 is TGTGCCACTCGGCCGACAGCCTACTCTGGAAACACCATATATTTT.

V and J are TRBV3-1 (or the pseudogene TRBV3-2) and TRBJ2-3; 7 positions agree with TRBD2. Germline V lookup: CDR1 LGHDT, CDR2 YNNKEL (reference sequence). The junction had 8 bases not matched to a gene; V was cut back by 4 bases and J by 1 base. The CDR3 extends over 16 amino acids. The CDR3 DNA follows: TGTGCCAGCAGCCTGAGGACTAGTACTGGCACAGATACGCAGTATTTT. It codes for CASSLRTSTGTDTQYF.

V gene TRBV3-1 (or the pseudogene TRBV3-2) combines with J gene TRBJ1-1; tentative D call: TRBD1 (6 bases). Trimming took 1 base from V and 4 from J, leaving 16 bases between them. The CDR3 runs to 16 residues. CDR1 is LGHDT and CDR2 is YNNKEL in the germline V gene (reference sequence). The CDR3 sequence: CASSQVGGVGSTEAFF. In DNA, the CDR3 is TGTGCCAGCAGCCAAGTAGGGGGGGTCGGAAGCACTGAAGCTTTCTTT.

The V and J genes are TRBV7-3 and TRBJ1-3; D gene ambiguous. Looked up from germline, CDR1 is SGHTA and CDR2 is FQGTGA. The V end was cut by 3 bases, the J end by 0 bases, with 9 bases between. This CDR3 has 15 residues. CDR3 sequence reads: CASSFSGDSGNTIYF. CDR3 nucleotides: TGTGCCAGCAGCTTTAGCGGGGACTCTGGAAACACCATATATTTT.

The chain has TRBV28 and TRBJ1-4, with 7 bases lining up with TRBD1. CDR3 size: 16 residues. From germline, CDR1 is MDHEN and CDR2 SYDVKM. Trimming at V came to 5 bases and at J to 4 bases, leaving 10 bases not matched to a gene. The CDR3, as DNA: TGTGCCAGCAGTCCCCCCCGGACAGGAAGTAATGAAAAACTGTTTTTT. Its protein product is CASSPPRTGSNEKLFF.

J is TRBJ1-1 and V is TRBV7-9; TRBD1 might be the D (5 bases). This CDR3 is 12 amino acids long. V was shortened by 6 bases and J by 5 bases, with 10 bases between the two germline ends. Germline V gene sequence: CDR1 SEHNR, CDR2 FQNEAQ (reference sequence). CDR3 in amino acids: CASSLDITEAFF. CDR3 nucleotides: TGTGCCAGCAGTTTGGACATTACTGAAGCTTTCTTT.

The V gene is TRBV28, the J gene TRBJ1-4; 7 bases are shared with TRBD1. This CDR3 has 15 amino acids. The V and J ends lost 0 bases and 4 bases, in that order; junction bases with no gene match: 2. CDR1 is MDHEN and CDR2 is SYDVKM in the germline V gene. The CDR3 DNA sequence: TGTGCCAGCAGTTTATGGGCAGGGGGTAATGAAAAACTGTTTTTT. Translating it yields CASSLWAGGNEKLFF.